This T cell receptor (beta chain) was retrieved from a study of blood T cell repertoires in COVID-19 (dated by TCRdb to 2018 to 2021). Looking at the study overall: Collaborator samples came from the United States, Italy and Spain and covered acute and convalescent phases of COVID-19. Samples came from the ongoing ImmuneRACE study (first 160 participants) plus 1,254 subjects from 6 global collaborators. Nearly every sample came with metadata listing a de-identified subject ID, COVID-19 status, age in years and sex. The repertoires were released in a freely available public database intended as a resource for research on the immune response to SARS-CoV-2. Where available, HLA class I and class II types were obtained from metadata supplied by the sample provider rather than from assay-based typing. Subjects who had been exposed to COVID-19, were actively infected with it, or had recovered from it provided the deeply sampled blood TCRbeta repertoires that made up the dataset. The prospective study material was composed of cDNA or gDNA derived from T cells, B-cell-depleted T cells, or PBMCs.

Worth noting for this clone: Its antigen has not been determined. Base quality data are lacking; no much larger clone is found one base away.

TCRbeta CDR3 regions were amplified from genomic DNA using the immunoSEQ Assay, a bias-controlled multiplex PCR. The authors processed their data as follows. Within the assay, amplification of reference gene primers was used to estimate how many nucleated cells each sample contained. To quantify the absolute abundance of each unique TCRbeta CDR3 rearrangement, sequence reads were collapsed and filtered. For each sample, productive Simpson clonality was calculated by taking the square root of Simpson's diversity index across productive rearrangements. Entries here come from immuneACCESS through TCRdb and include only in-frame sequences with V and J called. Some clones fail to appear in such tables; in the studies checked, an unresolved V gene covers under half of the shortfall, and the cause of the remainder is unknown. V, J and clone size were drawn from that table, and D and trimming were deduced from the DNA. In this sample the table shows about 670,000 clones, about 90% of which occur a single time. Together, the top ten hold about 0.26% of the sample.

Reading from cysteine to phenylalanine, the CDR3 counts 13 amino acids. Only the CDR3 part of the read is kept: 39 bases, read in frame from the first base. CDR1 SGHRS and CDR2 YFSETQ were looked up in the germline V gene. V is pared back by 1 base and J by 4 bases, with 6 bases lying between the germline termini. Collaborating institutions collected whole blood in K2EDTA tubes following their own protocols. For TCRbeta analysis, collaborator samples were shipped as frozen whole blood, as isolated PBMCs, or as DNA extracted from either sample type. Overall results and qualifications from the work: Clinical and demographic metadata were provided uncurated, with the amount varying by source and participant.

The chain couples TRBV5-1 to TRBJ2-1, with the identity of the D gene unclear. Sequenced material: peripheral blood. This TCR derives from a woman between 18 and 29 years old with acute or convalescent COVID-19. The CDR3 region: CASSLNTYNEQFF. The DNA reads TGCGCCAGCAGCTTGAACACATACAATGAGCAGTTCTTC.